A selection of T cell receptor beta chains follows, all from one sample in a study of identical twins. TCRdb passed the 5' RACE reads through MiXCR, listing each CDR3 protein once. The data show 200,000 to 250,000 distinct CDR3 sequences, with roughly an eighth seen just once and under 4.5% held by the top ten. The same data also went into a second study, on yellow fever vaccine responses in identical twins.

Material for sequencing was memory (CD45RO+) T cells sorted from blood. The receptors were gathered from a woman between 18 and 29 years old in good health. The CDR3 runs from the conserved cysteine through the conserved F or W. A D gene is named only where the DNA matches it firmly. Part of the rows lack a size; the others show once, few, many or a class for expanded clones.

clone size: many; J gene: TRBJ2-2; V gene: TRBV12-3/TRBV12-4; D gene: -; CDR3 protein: CASSVDSSTGELFF; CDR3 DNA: TGTGCCAGCAGTGTGGACAGTTCCACCGGGGAGCTGTTTTTT
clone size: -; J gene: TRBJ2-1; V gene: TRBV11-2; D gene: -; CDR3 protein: CASSSHLTNEQFF; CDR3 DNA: TGTGCCAGCAGCTCGCACTTGACCAATGAGCAGTTCTTC
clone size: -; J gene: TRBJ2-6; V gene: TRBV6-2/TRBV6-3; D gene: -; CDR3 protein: CASGNSASGANVLTF; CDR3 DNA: TGTGCCAGCGGGAACAGTGCGTCTGGGGCCAACGTCCTGACTTTC
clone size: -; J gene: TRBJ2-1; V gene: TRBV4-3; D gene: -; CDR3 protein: CASSQEGGQAYNEQFF; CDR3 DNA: TGCGCCAGCAGCCAAGAGGGGGGGCAGGCCTACAATGAGCAGTTCTTC
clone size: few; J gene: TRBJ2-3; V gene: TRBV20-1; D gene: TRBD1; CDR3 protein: CSARDLFDRASISTDTQYF; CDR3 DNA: TGCAGTGCTAGAGATCTATTCGACAGGGCTAGCATAAGCACAGATACGCAGTATTTT
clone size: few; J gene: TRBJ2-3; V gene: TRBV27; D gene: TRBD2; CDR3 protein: CASSSGGRDTDTQYF; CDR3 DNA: TGTGCCAGCAGTTCTGGCGGGAGGGACACAGATACGCAGTATTTT
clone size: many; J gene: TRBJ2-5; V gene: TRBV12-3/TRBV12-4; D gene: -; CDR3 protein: CASSFTRRETQYF; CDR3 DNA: TGTGCCAGCAGTTTTACTAGACGGGAGACCCAGTACTTC
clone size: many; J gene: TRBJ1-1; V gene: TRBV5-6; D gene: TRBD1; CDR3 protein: CASSLLDRKNTEAFF; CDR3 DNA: TGTGCCAGCAGCTTACTGGACAGGAAGAACACTGAAGCTTTCTTT
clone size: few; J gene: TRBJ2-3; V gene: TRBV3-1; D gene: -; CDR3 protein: CASSSGTLRTDTQYF; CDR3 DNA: TGTGCCAGCAGTTCCGGGACCCTCCGCACAGATACGCAGTATTTT
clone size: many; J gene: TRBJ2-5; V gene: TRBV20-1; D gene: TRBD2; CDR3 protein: CSARTGGEGETQYF; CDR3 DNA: TGCAGTGCTAGAACCGGGGGGGAGGGTGAGACCCAGTACTTC
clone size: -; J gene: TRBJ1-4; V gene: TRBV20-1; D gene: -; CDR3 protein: CSATPIGDNEKLFF; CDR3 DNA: TGCAGTGCTACCCCTATAGGAGATAATGAAAAACTGTTTTTT
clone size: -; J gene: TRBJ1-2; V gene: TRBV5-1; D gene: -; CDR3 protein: CASSLEAAGYTF; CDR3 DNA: TGCGCCAGCAGCTTGGAGGCAGCCGGCTACACCTTC
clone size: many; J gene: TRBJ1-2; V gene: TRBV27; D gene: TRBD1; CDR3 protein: CASSLSWTGGGYTF; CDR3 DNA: TGTGCCAGCAGTTTATCCTGGACAGGGGGTGGCTACACCTTC
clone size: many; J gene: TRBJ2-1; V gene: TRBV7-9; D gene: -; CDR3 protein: CASSLSGADEQFF; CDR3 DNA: TGTGCCAGCAGCTTATCAGGGGCGGATGAGCAGTTCTTC
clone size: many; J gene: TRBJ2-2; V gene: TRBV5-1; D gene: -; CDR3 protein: CASSAARNTGELFF; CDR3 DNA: TGCGCCAGCAGCGCGGCCCGGAACACCGGGGAGCTGTTTTTT
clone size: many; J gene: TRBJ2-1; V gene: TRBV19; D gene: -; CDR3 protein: CASKGSYNEQFF; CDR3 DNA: TGTGCCAGTAAGGGGTCATACAATGAGCAGTTCTTC
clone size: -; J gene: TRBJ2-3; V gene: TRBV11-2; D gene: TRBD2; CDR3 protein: CASSHGTSGEVWDTQYF; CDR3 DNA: TGTGCCAGCAGCCACGGGACTAGCGGGGAGGTATGGGATACGCAGTATTTT
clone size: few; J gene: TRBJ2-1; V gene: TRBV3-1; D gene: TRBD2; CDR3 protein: CASSGLGLGEFF; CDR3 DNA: TGTGCCAGCAGCGGGCTCGGACTAGGGGAGTTCTTC
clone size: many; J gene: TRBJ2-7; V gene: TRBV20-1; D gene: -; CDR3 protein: CSANLKRDSEQYF; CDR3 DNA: TGCAGTGCTAACCTAAAACGGGACTCCGAGCAGTACTTC
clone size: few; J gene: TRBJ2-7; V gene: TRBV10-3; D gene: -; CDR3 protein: CAISESAPHVSGEQYF; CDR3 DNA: TGTGCCATCAGTGAGTCGGCCCCCCATGTATCGGGTGAGCAGTACTTC
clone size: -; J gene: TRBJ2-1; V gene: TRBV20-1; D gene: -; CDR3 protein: CSARAIRGILRYNEQFF; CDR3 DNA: TGCAGTGCTAGAGCCATAAGAGGGATCTTAAGGTACAATGAGCAGTTCTTC